These 25 T cell receptor beta chains were sequenced from one sample in a study of cytomegalovirus exposure and HLA in healthy donors. It was with 60 Vbeta and 13 Jbeta primers that the PCR ran. Here immunoSEQ multiplex PCR was the method, and the copy in TCRdb shows in-frame clones only, minus some. This sample carries about 110,000 clones, roughly 70% of them seen once, and the ten largest clones take approximately 11%. Input material: PBMCs. Receptors were obtained from a man between 40 and 49 years old in good health and CMV-seropositive.

The chain links TRBV7-2 to TRBJ2-7; D unresolved. Looked up from germline, CDR1 is SGHTA and CDR2 is FQGNSA. Trimming took off 1 base at V and 3 bases at J, with 10 bases between the two ends. The CDR3 runs 14 residues. Written as DNA, the CDR3 is TGTGCCAGCAGCTTAGATCCAGGAAACTACGAGCAGTACTTC. Its protein is CASSLDPGNYEQYF.

On this clone itself: At the DNA level, this CDR3 is encoded by other sequences in the same sample as well. This chain joins TRBV28 and TRBJ2-3; 9 bases agree with TRBD1. Germline CDR1 is MDHEN and CDR2 is SYDVKM. The junction had 5 bases not matched to a gene; V was cut back by 3 bases and J by 4 bases. The length of the CDR3 is 15 residues. The CDR3 loop is CASSFRDRAPDTQYF. The CDR3 DNA sequence: TGTGCCAGCAGTTTTCGGGACAGGGCTCCAGATACGCAGTATTTT.

The chain carries TRBV9 and TRBJ2-7; 9 positions match TRBD2. V lost 4 bases to trimming and J lost 0 bases; unmatched junction nucleotides: 8. The CDR3 is 16 residues long. Germline V gene sequence: CDR1 SGDLS, CDR2 YYNGEE. The CDR3 DNA reads TGTGCCAGCAGCCCCCGTAATAGCGGGGGCTCCTACGAGCAGTACGTC. This sequence encodes CASSPRNSGGSYEQYV.

This clone was picked up one time. The chain uses TRBV18 and TRBJ1-2, with no clear D. This CDR3 contains 21 residues. The V and J ends lost 0 bases and 0 bases respectively, with 26 bases between them. The V gene's germline CDR1 is KGHSH and CDR2 LQKENI. Written as DNA, the CDR3 is TGTGCCAGCTCACCACCTTTCGATATGGTTTCGAGTTTAGGAGCTAACTATGGCTACACCTTC. Its protein product is CASSPPFDMVSSLGANYGYTF.

This clone was counted once. CDR3 sequence: CASSQVAGVEAFF. CDR3 nucleotides: TGCGCCAGCAGCCAAGTAGCCGGGGTAGAAGCTTTCTTT. The rearrangement links TRBV4-1 to TRBJ1-1; D not certain. Trimming took off 1 base at V and 8 bases at J, with 11 bases between the two ends. The germline V gene encodes CDR1 MGHRA and CDR2 YSYEKL. The CDR3 length is 13 residues.

In its sample, this clone was seen a few times. The chain has TRBV11-2 and TRBJ1-4; 9 positions match TRBD1. This CDR3 comprises 16 residues. V was clipped by 4 bases and J by 8 bases; unmatched bases: 11. In germline, CDR1 is SGHAT, CDR2 FQNNGV. The CDR3 loop is CASSSLLTGGMEKLFF. CDR3 nucleotides: TGTGCCAGCAGCTCGTTATTGACAGGGGGAATGGAAAAACTGTTTTTT.

This clone was counted between two and nine times. V gene TRBV4-1 combines with J gene TRBJ1-2; TRBD1 matches at 7 bases. CDR1 and CDR2 (germline): MGHRA, YSYEKL. With V trimmed by 2 bases and J by 1 base, 4 bases remained unmatched. The CDR3 is made up of 15 amino acids. CDR3: CASSQNTGVNYGYTF. The CDR3 DNA reads as TGCGCCAGCAGCCAAAACACAGGGGTTAACTATGGCTACACCTTC.

This clone has a handful of counts. V usage is TRBV6-5 and J usage is TRBJ2-7, with 7 bases lining up with TRBD1. V lost 6 bases to trimming and J lost 6 bases; unmatched junction nucleotides: 11. This CDR3 comprises 14 residues. Germline V gene sequence: CDR1 MNHEY, CDR2 SVGAGI. The CDR3 region has the DNA TGTGCCAGCAGCCCCCGACAGGGTGGGAGCGAGCAGTACTTC. As protein: CASSPRQGGSEQYF.

This chain uses TRBV5-1 with TRBJ2-5; perhaps TRBD1 as D (5 bases). Germline CDR1 SGHRS, CDR2 YFSETQ. The V end lost 5 bases, the J end lost 2 bases, and 10 bases lay between the germline ends. The length of the CDR3 is 13 residues. In DNA, the CDR3 is TGCGCCAGCAGTGGAGACAGTCAAGAGACCCAGTACTTC. It yields the protein CASSGDSQETQYF.

CDR3 sequence (DNA): TGTGCCAGCAGCGTAGTGGGACAGGGCCCTCCTAACACTGAAGCTTTCTTT. Its translation: CASSVVGQGPPNTEAFF. The chain is built from TRBV9 and TRBJ1-1, with 9 bases lining up with TRBD1. Germline V lookup: CDR1 SGDLS, CDR2 YYNGEE. Trimming removed 0 bases from V and 2 bases from J; junction bases left unmatched: 8. The CDR3 has 17 residues.

The chain carries TRBV27 and TRBJ2-7; 10 nucleotides match TRBD1. Trimming took 8 bases from V and 0 from J; bases not matched to a gene: 10. Germline CDR1 is MNHEY and CDR2 is SMNVEV (reference sequence). The CDR3 spans 16 residues. CDR3 in amino acids: CASSADRGTYSYEQYF. The CDR3 nucleotides read TGTGCCAGCTCTGCGGACAGGGGGACATACTCCTACGAGCAGTACTTC.

This chain connects TRBV27 to TRBJ1-1; D remains ambiguous. This CDR3 comprises 14 residues. Germline CDR1 reads MNHEY; CDR2 reads SMNVEV (reference sequence). Trimming took 7 bases from V and 1 from J, leaving 13 bases between them. Here the CDR3 reads CASTAFGGNTEAFF. CDR3 bases: TGTGCCAGCACGGCTTTCGGCGGGAACACTGAAGCTTTCTTT.

This clone came up once. The chain combines TRBV5-1 with TRBJ2-7, with 14 bases identical to TRBD2. Germline lookup yields CDR1 SGHRS and CDR2 YFSETQ. Losses at the gene ends were 4 bases for V and 0 bases for J; bases not matched to a gene: 12. CDR3 length: 19 amino acids. In DNA form, the CDR3 reads TGCGCCAGCAGCCCGTGGGCCCCGACTAGCGGGAGGGCCTCCTACGAGCAGTACTTC. Translation: CASSPWAPTSGRASYEQYF.

The chain couples TRBV6-1 to TRBJ1-1, with D maybe TRBD1 (6 bases). Between the trimmed V and J ends, which lost 5 bases and 6 bases, there was a span of 16 bases. Germline values: CDR1 MNHNS, CDR2 SASEGT. This CDR3 comprises 14 residues. In nucleotides, the CDR3 is TGTGCCAGCAGTTTCCAAACAGGGAAGGCTGAAGCTTTCTTT. Protein: CASSFQTGKAEAFF.

V usage is TRBV27 and J usage is TRBJ1-4; D gene ambiguous. The V gene's germline CDR1 is MNHEY and CDR2 SMNVEV (reference sequence). The CDR3 length is 13 residues. V lost 2 bases and J lost 3, with 4 bases in between. CDR3 sequence (DNA): TGTGCCAGCAGTTTACGGGCTAATGAAAAACTGTTTTTT. Translated: CASSLRANEKLFF.

The rearrangement links TRBV7-7 to TRBJ2-5; the D is unclear. The CDR3 has 15 amino acids. Trimming pared 1 base from V and 1 base from J, leaving 10 bases between. CDR1 and CDR2 from the germline V gene are SSHAT and FNYEAQ (reference sequence). The CDR3 nucleotides read TGTGCCAGCAGCTTAGAGTCGAGGCCCCAAGAGACCCAGTACTTC. Translated: CASSLESRPQETQYF. The complete variable domain, with remaining parts taken from reference TRBV7-7 and TRBJ2-5, reads GAGVSQSPRYKVTKRGQDVTLRCDPISSHATLYWYQQALGQGPEFLTYFNYEAQPDKSGLPSDRFSAERPEGSISTLTIQRTEQRDSAMYRCASSLESRPQETQYFGPGTRLLVL.

The gene calls are TRBV19 and TRBJ1-1; possible D gene TRBD1, 6 bases. V was cut by 11 bases and J by 1 base, with 17 bases left in between. The CDR3 spans 14 residues. From germline, CDR1 is LNHDA and CDR2 SQIVND (reference sequence). The CDR3 nucleotides read TGTGCCGAAAGGCCAGGGGTCTCGAACACTGAAGCTTTCTTT. This codes for CAERPGVSNTEAFF.

This clone appeared once. The chain recombines TRBV7-8 with TRBJ2-7; D may match TRBD1 or TRBD2 (5 bases each). Trimming removed 1 base at V and 7 bases at J, with 11 bases between. CDR3 length equals 13 residues. Per the germline V gene, CDR1 is SGHVS and CDR2 is FQNEAQ. CDR3: CASSLEVWGEQYV. CDR3 nucleotide sequence: TGTGCCAGCAGCTTAGAAGTGTGGGGGGAGCAGTACGTC.

The chain employs TRBV14 and TRBJ1-1; D is undetermined. The CDR3 runs 13 residues. V lost 1 base and J lost 4, with 7 bases in between. The germline V gene has CDR1 SGHDN and CDR2 FVKESK. CDR3 sequence: CASSQVAGTEAFF. The CDR3 DNA reads as TGTGCCAGCAGCCAAGTGGCAGGCACTGAAGCTTTCTTT.

The J gene is TRBJ2-5, the V gene TRBV27, with 7 bases fitting TRBD1. The CDR3 runs 14 residues. The germline gives CDR1 MNHEY, CDR2 SMNVEV (reference sequence). Losses at the gene ends were 4 bases for V and 2 bases for J; bases not matched to a gene: 4. CDR3 bases: TGTGCCAGCAGTTCCCGGGACAGACAAGAGACCCAGTACTTC. This encodes CASSSRDRQETQYF.

This clone was counted between two and nine times. This chain connects TRBV11-1 to TRBJ1-4; D gene unclear. V was trimmed by 5 bases and J by 8 bases, leaving 12 bases between them. The CDR3 totals 13 residues. The germline V gene encodes CDR1 SGHAT and CDR2 FQDESV (reference sequence). The chain's CDR3 is CASSATAMEKLFF. In DNA, the CDR3 is TGTGCCAGCAGCGCTACCGCGATGGAAAAACTGTTTTTT.

This chain joins TRBV2 and TRBJ2-5; D unclear. This CDR3 is built from 13 residues. Germline V gives CDR1 SNHLY, CDR2 FYNNEI. V lost 6 bases to trimming and J lost 5 bases, with 13 bases between them. In DNA form, the CDR3 reads TGTGCCAGCAGGGTTTCGATCCGGGAGACCCAGTACTTC. It translates to CASRVSIRETQYF.

The chain is built from TRBV30 and TRBJ2-3; TRBD2 matches at 7 bases. V was clipped by 4 bases and J by 0 bases; unmatched bases: 10. The CDR3 runs to 16 residues. The germline V gene encodes CDR1 GTSNPN and CDR2 SVGIG (reference sequence). The CDR3 DNA reads TGTGCCTGGACCGGGCGGATTAGCGGGAGCACAGATACGCAGTATTTT. Translated: CAWTGRISGSTDTQYF.

The chain carries TRBV13 and TRBJ2-2; possibly TRBD2 for D (5 bases). The CDR3 covers 15 residues. Germline lookup yields CDR1 PRHDT and CDR2 FYEKMQ (reference sequence). V lost 1 base, J lost 4 bases, and 10 bases lay in between. CDR3 bases: TGTGCCAGCAGCTTAGTTGGCGGGCCCACCGGGGAGCTGTTTTTT. Translated: CASSLVGGPTGELFF. The full variable domain, rest sourced from reference TRBV13 and TRBJ2-2, is AAGVIQSPRHLIKEKRETATLKCYPIPRHDTVYWYQQGPGQDPQFLISFYEKMQSDKGSIPDRFSAQQFSDYHSELNMSSLELGDSALYFCASSLVGGPTGELFFGEGSRLTVL.

With respect to this clone: Different DNA sequences within this sample yield the same CDR3. CDR3 protein: CASSLRNQPQHF. CDR3 in DNA: TGTGCCAGTAGTTTGCGAAATCAGCCCCAGCATTTT. V usage is TRBV19 and J usage is TRBJ1-5; D gene uncertain. This CDR3 contains 12 residues. Germline V gene sequence: CDR1 LNHDA, CDR2 SQIVND (reference sequence). V lost 5 bases to trimming and J lost 4 bases, with 6 bases between them.